This T cell receptor (beta chain) was identified during a study of breast tumors, draining lymph nodes, adjacent tissues. Overall study results and limits: Tumor T cell lymph node origin was a supported hypothesis, not proven. Data fit most tumor T cells coming from lymph node, expanding in tumor. Tumors had less TCR diversity than lymph nodes, more than nontumor tissue. Compared with basal-like, luminal-like tumors shared significantly more repertoire with nontumor tissue.

As for this clonotype: Its antigen is as yet unknown.

The lymph nodes were axillary draining lymph nodes from breast cancer patients. The CDR3 has 17 residues. Germline trimming cut 7 bases from V and 0 bases from J; bases unmatched to any gene: 7. Germline V gene data show CDR1 as SNHLY and CDR2 as FYNNEI. MiXCR, applied by TCRdb to the multiplex PCR reads, yields one record per CDR3 protein. The profile shows about 200,000 distinct CDR3 sequences, about 32% of them singletons. This receptor was taken from a female donor with breast cancer. Some clones in this sample may be carry-over from other donors' samples. The sequenced material came from axillary lymph node tissue. The rearrangement links TRBV2 to TRBJ2-5; 14 bases are shared with TRBD2. As DNA, the CDR3 is TGTGCCAGCAACCCGACTAGCGGGGGGGACAACCAAGAGACCCAGTACTTC. Residues: CASNPTSGGDNQETQYF.